One T cell receptor beta chain is described in this entry. The sample originates from a study of blood T cell repertoires in COVID-19. Study-wide background: Donors in the United States, Italy and Spain gave samples during acute or convalescent COVID-19. PBMCs, B-cell-depleted T cells, or T cells provided the cDNA or gDNA that made up the material.

Authors' methods: Scientists estimated how many nucleated cells there were by amplifying reference gene primers. Libraries were prepared by immunoSEQ multiplex PCR; TCRdb keeps only in-frame clonotypes and omits some of them. D and trimming were read from the DNA, whereas the V and J calls and clone size are those reported in that table. The sample carries about 93,000 clones, 86% recorded once. CDR3 length: 16 residues. Germline CDR1 and CDR2: LNHDA and SQIVND (reference sequence). V shed 5 bases and J 7 bases; nucleotides not matched to a gene: 13. The specimen was peripheral blood. This sequence joins TRBV19 and TRBJ2-3; 9 bases are a match to TRBD2. The TCR sequence derives from an elderly woman with acute or convalescent COVID-19. The CDR3 nucleotides are TGTGCCAGTAGTGCAAATCTAGCGGGGCGGAGGTATACGCAGTATTTT. Amino acids: CASSANLAGRRYTQYF.